This entry features one T cell receptor (beta chain) sequence. In germline, CDR1 is SGHAT, CDR2 FQNNGV. The junction had 13 bases not matched to a gene; V was cut back by 0 bases and J by 8 bases. CDR3 size: 18 residues. In the study's own analysis: Estimation of nucleated cell counts relied on the amplification of reference gene primers. TCRdb's copy holds only in-frame clones and misses some; the assay was immunoSEQ multiplex PCR. V and J calls and clone size are as listed in that table; D and trimming were resolved from the DNA. The profile shows tens of thousands of clones, approximately 91% of them singletons. This entry belongs to a study of blood T cell repertoires in COVID-19. Study at large: In each case, the material was cDNA or gDNA derived from T cells, B-cell-depleted T cells, or PBMCs.

The clonotype comes from a man aged 60 to 69 with acute or convalescent COVID-19. The chain has TRBV11-2 and TRBJ2-1; 10 nucleotides agree with TRBD2. The sequenced sample was peripheral blood. Written as DNA, the CDR3 is TGTGCCAGCAGCTTAGAAGTACTAGCGGGAACCCTCGGGGATGAGCAGTTCTTC. Protein product: CASSLEVLAGTLGDEQFF.